The source of this T cell receptor (beta chain) is a study of vaccination effects on CD4 cells after COVID-19. Study as a whole: Each participant was given two doses of one vaccine (BNT162b2 or mRNA-1273).

Sequenced by immunoSEQ multiplex PCR; TCRdb stores in-frame clones only, minus some. The table shows roughly 40,000 clones, with around 63% occurring only once. After less than twelve days in culture, the CD4+ T cells were isolated. In the case of this clone: The antigen is not known.

Germline V gives CDR1 MNHEY, CDR2 SMNVEV (reference sequence). The CDR3 has 13 amino acids. V was pared by 5 bases and J by 8 bases, with 15 bases between. The material was CD4+ T cells from PBMCs cultured without peptide, obtained before COVID-19 vaccination. The J gene is TRBJ1-2, the V gene TRBV27; D not resolved. This sequence was found in a human donor who received a COVID-19 vaccine. The CDR3 loop is CASSTKGNRGYTF. The CDR3 nucleotides read TGTGCCAGCAGTACAAAAGGAAACAGAGGCTACACCTTC.